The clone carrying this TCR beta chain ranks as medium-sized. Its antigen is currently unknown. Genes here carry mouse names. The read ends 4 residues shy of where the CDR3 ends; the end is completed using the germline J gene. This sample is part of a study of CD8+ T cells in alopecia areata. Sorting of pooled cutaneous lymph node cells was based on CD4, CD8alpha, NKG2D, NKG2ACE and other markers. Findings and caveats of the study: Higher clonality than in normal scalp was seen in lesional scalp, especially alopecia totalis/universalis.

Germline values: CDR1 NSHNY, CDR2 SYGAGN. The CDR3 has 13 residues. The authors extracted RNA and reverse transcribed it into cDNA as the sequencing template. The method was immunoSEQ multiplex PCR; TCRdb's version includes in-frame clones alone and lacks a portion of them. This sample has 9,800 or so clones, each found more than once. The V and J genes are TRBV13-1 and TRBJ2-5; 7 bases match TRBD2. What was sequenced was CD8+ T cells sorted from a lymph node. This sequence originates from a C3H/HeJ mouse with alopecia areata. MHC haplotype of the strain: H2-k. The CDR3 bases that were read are TGTGCCAGCAGTGACTGGGGGAGAGAC. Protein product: CASSDWGRD. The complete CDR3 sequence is CASSDWGRDTQYF.